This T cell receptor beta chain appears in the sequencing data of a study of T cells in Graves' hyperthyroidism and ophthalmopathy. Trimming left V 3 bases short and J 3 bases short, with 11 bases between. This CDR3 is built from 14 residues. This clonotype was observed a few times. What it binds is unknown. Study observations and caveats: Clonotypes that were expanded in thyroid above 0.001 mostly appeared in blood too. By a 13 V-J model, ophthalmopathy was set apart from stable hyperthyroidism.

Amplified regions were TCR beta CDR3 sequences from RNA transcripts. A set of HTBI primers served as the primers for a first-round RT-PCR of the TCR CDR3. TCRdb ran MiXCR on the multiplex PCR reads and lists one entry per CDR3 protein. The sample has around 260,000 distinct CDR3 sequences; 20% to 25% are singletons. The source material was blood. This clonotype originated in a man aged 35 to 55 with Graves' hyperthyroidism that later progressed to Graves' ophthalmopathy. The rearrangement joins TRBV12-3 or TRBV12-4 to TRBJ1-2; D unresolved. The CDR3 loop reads CASSFVRPYYGYTF. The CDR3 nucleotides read TGTGCCAGCAGTTTTGTCAGGCCTTACTATGGCTACACCTTC.